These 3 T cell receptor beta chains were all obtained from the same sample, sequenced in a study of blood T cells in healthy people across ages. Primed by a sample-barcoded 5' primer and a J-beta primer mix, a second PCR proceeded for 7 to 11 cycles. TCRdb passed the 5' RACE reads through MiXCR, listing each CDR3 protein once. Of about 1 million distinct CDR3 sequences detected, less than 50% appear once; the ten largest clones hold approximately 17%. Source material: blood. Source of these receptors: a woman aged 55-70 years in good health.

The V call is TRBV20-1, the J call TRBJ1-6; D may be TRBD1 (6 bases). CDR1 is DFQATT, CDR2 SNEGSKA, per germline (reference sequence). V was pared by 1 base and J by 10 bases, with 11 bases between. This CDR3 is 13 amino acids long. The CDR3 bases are TGCAGTGCTAGAGGACAGGAAAAGTCACCCCTCCACTTT. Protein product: CSARGQEKSPLHF.

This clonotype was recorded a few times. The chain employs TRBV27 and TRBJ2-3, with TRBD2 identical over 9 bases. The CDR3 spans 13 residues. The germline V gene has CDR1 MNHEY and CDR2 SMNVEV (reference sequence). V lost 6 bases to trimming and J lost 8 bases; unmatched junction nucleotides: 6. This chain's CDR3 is CASRGLAAATQYF. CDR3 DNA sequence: TGTGCCAGCAGGGGACTAGCCGCAGCTACGCAGTATTTT.

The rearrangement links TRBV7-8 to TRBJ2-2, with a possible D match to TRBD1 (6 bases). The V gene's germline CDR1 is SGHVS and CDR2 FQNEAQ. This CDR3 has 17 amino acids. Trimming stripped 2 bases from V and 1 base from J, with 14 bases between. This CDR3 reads CASSLQQGHRNTGELFF. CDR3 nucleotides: TGTGCCAGCAGCTTACAACAGGGACATCGGAACACCGGGGAGCTGTTTTTT.